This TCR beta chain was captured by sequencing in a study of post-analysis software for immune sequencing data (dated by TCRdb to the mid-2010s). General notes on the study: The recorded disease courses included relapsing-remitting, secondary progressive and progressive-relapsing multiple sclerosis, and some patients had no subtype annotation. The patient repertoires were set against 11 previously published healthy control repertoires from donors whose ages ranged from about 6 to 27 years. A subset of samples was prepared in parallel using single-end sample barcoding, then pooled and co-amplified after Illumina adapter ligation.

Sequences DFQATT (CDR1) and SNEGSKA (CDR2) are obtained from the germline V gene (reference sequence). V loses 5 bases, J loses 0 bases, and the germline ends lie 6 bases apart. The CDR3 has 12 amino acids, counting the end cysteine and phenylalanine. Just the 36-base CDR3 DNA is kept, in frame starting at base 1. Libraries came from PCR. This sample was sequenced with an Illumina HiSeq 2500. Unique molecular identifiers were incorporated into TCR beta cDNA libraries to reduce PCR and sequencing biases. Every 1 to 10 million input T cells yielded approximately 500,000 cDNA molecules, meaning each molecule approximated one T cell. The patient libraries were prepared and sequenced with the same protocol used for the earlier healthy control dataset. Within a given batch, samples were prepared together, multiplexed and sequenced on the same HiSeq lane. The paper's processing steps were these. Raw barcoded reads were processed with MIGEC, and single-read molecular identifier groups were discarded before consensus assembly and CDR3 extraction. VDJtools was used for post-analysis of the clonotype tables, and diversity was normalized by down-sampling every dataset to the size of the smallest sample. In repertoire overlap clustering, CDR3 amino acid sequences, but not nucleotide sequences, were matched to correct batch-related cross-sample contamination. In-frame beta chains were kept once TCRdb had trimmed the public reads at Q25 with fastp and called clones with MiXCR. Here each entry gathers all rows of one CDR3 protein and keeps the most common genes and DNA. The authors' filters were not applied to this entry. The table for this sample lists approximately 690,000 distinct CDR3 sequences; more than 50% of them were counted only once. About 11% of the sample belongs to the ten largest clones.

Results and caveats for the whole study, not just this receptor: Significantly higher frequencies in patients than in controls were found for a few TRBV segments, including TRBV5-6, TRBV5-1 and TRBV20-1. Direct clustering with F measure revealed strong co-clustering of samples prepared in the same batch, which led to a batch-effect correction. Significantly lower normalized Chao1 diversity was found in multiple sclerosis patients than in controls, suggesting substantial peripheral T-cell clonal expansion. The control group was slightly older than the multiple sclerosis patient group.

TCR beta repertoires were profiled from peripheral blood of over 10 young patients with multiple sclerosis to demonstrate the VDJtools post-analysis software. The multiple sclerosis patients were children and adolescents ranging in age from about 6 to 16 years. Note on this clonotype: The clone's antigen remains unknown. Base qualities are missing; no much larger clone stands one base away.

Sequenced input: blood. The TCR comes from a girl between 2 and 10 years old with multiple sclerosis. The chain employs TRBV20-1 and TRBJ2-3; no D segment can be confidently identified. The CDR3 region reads CSAPTSTDTQYF. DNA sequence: TGCAGTGCTCCGACTAGCACAGATACGCAGTATTTT.